Listed below are T cell receptor beta chains from one sample, sequenced in a study of blood T cell repertoires in COVID-19. Using immunoSEQ multiplex PCR, the repertoire was profiled, and TCRdb retains in-frame clones only, with some absent. The table records more than 100,000 clones, 60% to 85% of them present only once. Sequencing input: peripheral blood. The receptors were sampled from a man aged 70-80 years with acute or convalescent COVID-19. Each CDR3 is given with its conserved first and last residue. D genes are given only for firm matches. Rows may omit the clone size; those that give it use once, few, many or a size class.

cdr3_length j_call clone_size v_call d_call cdr3_nt cdr3_aa
15 TRBJ2-5 NA TRBV5-6 TRBD2 TGTGCCAGCAGCTTAGTCTCGCGGGGGAGGGAGACCCAGTACTTC CASSLVSRGRETQYF
14 TRBJ2-2 NA TRBV5-6 TRBD1 TGTGCCAGCACCAGGGGGCGATACACCGGGGAGCTGTTTTTT CASTRGRYTGELFF
14 TRBJ1-1 once TRBV14 NA TGTGCCAGCAGCCAATTACCAGTGAACACTGAAGCTTTCTTT CASSQLPVNTEAFF
15 TRBJ1-5 NA TRBV10-3 NA TGTGCCATCAGTGAGGGGACTAGCGAGGATCAGCCCCAGCATTTT CAISEGTSEDQPQHF
12 TRBJ1-1 NA TRBV6-2/TRBV6-3 NA TGTGCCAGCAGTTGGTTCCCAGGGGAAGCTTTCTTT CASSWFPGEAFF
17 TRBJ1-3 NA TRBV7-6 NA TGTGCCAGCAGCGAAGCGGGGAGGAGGGTCTCTGGAAACACCATATATTTT CASSEAGRRVSGNTIYF
14 TRBJ1-1 few TRBV19 TRBD1 TGTGCCAGTAGTACTGGGACAGGGGGTGCTGAAGCTTTCTTT CASSTGTGGAEAFF
16 TRBJ1-6 NA TRBV7-9 TRBD1 TGTGCCAGCAGCTCTTTGGGACAGGGTGAAAATTCACCCCTCCACTTT CASSSLGQGENSPLHF
15 TRBJ2-3 NA TRBV6-5 NA TGTGCCAGCCTAGCTCTTCCGCCTAGCACAGATACGCAGTATTTT CASLALPPSTDTQYF
13 TRBJ2-1 NA TRBV10-3 TRBD1 TGTGCCATCGGACAGGCTTCCTACAATGAGCAGTTCTTC CAIGQASYNEQFF
15 TRBJ1-4 NA TRBV6-5 NA TGTGCCAGCAGTTACATGGGGGCGGCTAATGAAAAACTGTTTTTT CASSYMGAANEKLFF
12 TRBJ1-2 once TRBV19 NA TGTGCCAGTAGTATCGGCAGGGGTGGCTACACCTTC CASSIGRGGYTF
13 TRBJ1-6 NA TRBV2 NA TGTGCCAGCAGTGAAGGACAGAGGTCACCCCTCCACTTT CASSEGQRSPLHF
16 TRBJ2-5 NA TRBV7-2 TRBD2 TGTGCCAGCAGCTTTCCGGGACTAGCGGGGAGGCAGACCCAGTACTTC CASSFPGLAGRQTQYF
15 TRBJ1-1 NA TRBV5-1 NA TGCGCCAGCAGCCCTCACTGGACAGAGAACACTGAAGCTTTCTTT CASSPHWTENTEAFF
18 TRBJ1-4 NA TRBV27 NA TGTGCCAGCAGTTTGCAAAGGACAGTCGGATTAAGTAATGAAAAACTGTTTTTT CASSLQRTVGLSNEKLFF
16 TRBJ1-5 NA TRBV15 NA TGTGCCACCAGCAGAGAACGGTCCTATAGCAATCAGCCCCAGCATTTT CATSRERSYSNQPQHF
15 TRBJ1-4 once TRBV5-4 TRBD1 TGTGCCAGCAGCTCATGGGGGACAGATAATGAAAAACTGTTTTTT CASSSWGTDNEKLFF
17 TRBJ2-7 NA TRBV9 NA TGTGCCAGCAGCACCACGGGACACCCAAGGGCCTCCTACGAGCAGTACTTC CASSTTGHPRASYEQYF
14 TRBJ1-2 once TRBV3-1/TRBV3-2 NA TGTGCCAGCAGCCTGGGGCAGGGTTACTATGGCTACACCTTC CASSLGQGYYGYTF
16 TRBJ1-2 few TRBV24-1 TRBD1 TGTGCCACCAGTGATTCCGGAACAGGGGGCGTTGATGGCTACACCTTC CATSDSGTGGVDGYTF
14 TRBJ2-1 NA TRBV4-3 NA TGCGCCAGCAGCCTCTCGGACAACGCCAGGGAGCAGTTCTTC CASSLSDNAREQFF
14 TRBJ1-2 NA TRBV21-1 NA TGTGCCAGCAGTTCCGGGAGGGTAAGGGCTGGCTACACCTTC CASSSGRVRAGYTF
14 TRBJ1-3 NA TRBV5-6 NA TGTGCCAGCAGCTTAGGTGCGGGGGGAAACACCATATATTTT CASSLGAGGNTIYF
12 TRBJ1-1 once TRBV30 NA TGTGCCTGGAGTGTACGGGGGGCTGGAGCTTTCTTT CAWSVRGAGAFF
12 TRBJ1-2 NA TRBV19 NA TGTGCCAGTAGTTTCCTAAACTATGGCTACACCTTC CASSFLNYGYTF
16 TRBJ1-5 NA TRBV6-2/TRBV6-3 NA TGTGCCAGCAGTAAAGCCAGGGGCGAGAGCAATCAGCCCCAGCATTTT CASSKARGESNQPQHF
14 TRBJ2-2 once TRBV7-9 TRBD1 TGTGCCAGCGTCGACAGGGCTAACACCGGGGAGCTGTTTTTT CASVDRANTGELFF
19 TRBJ2-3 NA TRBV4-2 TRBD2 TGTGCCAGCAGCCAGATAGCGGGGGGGTTCTTAAGGAGTCCAGATACGCAGTATTTT CASSQIAGGFLRSPDTQYF
14 TRBJ1-6 few TRBV2 TRBD1 TGTGCCAGCACCATGGGACAGGGCAATTCACCCCTCCACTTT CASTMGQGNSPLHF
12 TRBJ2-7 NA TRBV7-2 TRBD1 TGTGCCAGCAGCCAGGACAGGGCAGGGCAGTACTTC CASSQDRAGQYF
13 TRBJ2-7 NA TRBV2 NA TGTGCCAGCAGAAAGACAGATCGCGGCGAGCAGTACTTC CASRKTDRGEQYF
15 TRBJ2-2 NA TRBV2 TRBD1 TGTGCCAGCAGTGGAGGGACAGCGAACACCGGGGAGCTGTTTTTT CASSGGTANTGELFF
14 TRBJ1-6 few TRBV5-6 NA TGTGCCAGCAGCTATACAGGAACCGTGATGCCCCTCCACTTT CASSYTGTVMPLHF
16 TRBJ2-1 NA TRBV11-3 TRBD1 TGTGCCAGCAGCTCCCATTCGACAGGGGAGGACAATGAGCAGTTCTTC CASSSHSTGEDNEQFF
15 TRBJ2-5 NA TRBV7-3 TRBD2 TGTGCCAGCAGCTTGCGTAGCGGGGGGTCCGAGACCCAGTACTTC CASSLRSGGSETQYF
17 TRBJ2-1 once TRBV5-1 TRBD2 TGCGCCAGCAGCTTAAGGACTAGCGGGTCCGACTACAATGAGCAGTTCTTC CASSLRTSGSDYNEQFF
15 TRBJ1-5 NA TRBV4-1 NA TGCGCCAGCAGCCAAGAGCCCAGGGCCAATCAGCCCCAGCATTTT CASSQEPRANQPQHF
14 TRBJ1-6 once TRBV4-3 NA TGCGCCAGCAGTCGGGGGTTACTGAATTCACCCCTCCACTTT CASSRGLLNSPLHF
14 TRBJ1-6 few TRBV29-1 NA TGCAGCGTCCCGTGGGGGCTTGATAATTCACCCCTCCACTTT CSVPWGLDNSPLHF
14 TRBJ2-4 NA TRBV2 NA TGTGCCAGCAGGGACCCGGGAGTCCAAAACATTCAGTACTTC CASRDPGVQNIQYF
13 TRBJ2-3 NA TRBV24-1 NA TGTGCCACCAGGGAGGTAGCGGCAGATACGCAGTATTTT CATREVAADTQYF
14 TRBJ1-2 few TRBV7-2 NA TGTGCCAGCAGCCTAGACCCAGGAAAAGCCGGCTACACCTTC CASSLDPGKAGYTF
13 TRBJ1-2 NA TRBV7-9 NA TGTGCCAGCAGCTTAGGACGGGACTATGGCTACACCTTC CASSLGRDYGYTF
17 TRBJ2-3 few TRBV7-2 TRBD2 TGTGCCAGCAGCTTACTTAGCGGGGGGGCCCGCACAGATACGCAGTATTTT CASSLLSGGARTDTQYF
14 TRBJ2-7 few TRBV11-3 TRBD1 TGTGCCAGCAGCACCAGACAGGGGGCCGGCGAGCAGTACTTC CASSTRQGAGEQYF
15 TRBJ1-1 NA TRBV4-2 NA TGTGCCAGCAGCCTGTCCCCGAGCTTGAACACTGAAGCTTTCTTT CASSLSPSLNTEAFF
13 TRBJ1-5 NA TRBV6-5 NA TGTGCCAGCAGACCACAGGGTTTTCAGCCCCAGCATTTT CASRPQGFQPQHF
15 TRBJ1-1 NA TRBV19 NA TGTGCCAGTAGTATACTTCCGACAGGGAACACTGAAGCTTTCTTT CASSILPTGNTEAFF
15 TRBJ1-6 NA TRBV7-2 TRBD1 TGTGCCAGCAGCCCACAGGTGACAGGGAATTCACCCCTCCACTTT CASSPQVTGNSPLHF
17 TRBJ1-5 NA TRBV4-2 NA TGTGCCAGCAGCCTTGGGGGGGCGGACCTTAGCAATCAGCCCCAGCATTTT CASSLGGADLSNQPQHF
12 TRBJ1-1 NA TRBV4-3 TRBD1 TGCGCCAGCAGCAACCGGGACAGGGAAGCTTTCTTT CASSNRDREAFF
14 TRBJ1-2 NA TRBV4-1 NA TGCGCCAGCAGCCAAGATTTGGCAGCCGGGGGCTACACCTTC CASSQDLAAGGYTF
13 TRBJ1-2 NA TRBV6-5 NA TGTGCCAGCAGTTCCCCTCATACTTATGGCTACACCTTC CASSSPHTYGYTF
15 TRBJ1-6 NA TRBV5-1 NA TGCGCCAGCAGCTTGAACAGGGCCGATAATTCACCCCTCCACTTT CASSLNRADNSPLHF
16 TRBJ1-5 NA TRBV4-1 NA TGCGCCAGCAGCCAAGACTGGCGCCGGGACAATCAGCCCCAGCATTTT CASSQDWRRDNQPQHF
16 TRBJ1-1 NA TRBV5-1 TRBD1 TGCGCCAGCAGCACTGCCGGGACAGGGATAGGCGCTGAAGCTTTCTTT CASSTAGTGIGAEAFF
13 TRBJ2-3 NA TRBV7-9 NA TGTGCCAGCAGCTTAGGGGGGGCAGATACGCAGTATTTT CASSLGGADTQYF
16 TRBJ1-1 NA TRBV4-2 NA TGTGCCAGCAGCCAAGTTGCGGGCAGTCTGAACACTGAAGCTTTCTTT CASSQVAGSLNTEAFF
15 TRBJ1-6 once TRBV7-9 NA TGTGCCAGCACCCAACGGCGGGACGGAGATTCACCCCTCCACTTT CASTQRRDGDSPLHF